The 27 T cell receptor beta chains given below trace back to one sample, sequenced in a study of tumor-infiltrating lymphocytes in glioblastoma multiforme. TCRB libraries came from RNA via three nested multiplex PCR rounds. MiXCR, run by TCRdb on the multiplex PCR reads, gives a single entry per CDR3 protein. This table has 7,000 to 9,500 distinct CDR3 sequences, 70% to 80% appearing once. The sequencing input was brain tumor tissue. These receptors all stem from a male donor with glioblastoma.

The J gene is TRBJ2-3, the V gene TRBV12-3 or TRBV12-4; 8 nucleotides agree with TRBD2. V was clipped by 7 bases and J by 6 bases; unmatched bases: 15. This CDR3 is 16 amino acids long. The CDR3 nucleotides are TGTGCCAGCAACCGAGGCTCCGGGGGGGCCCGGGATACGCAGTATTTT. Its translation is CASNRGSGGARDTQYF.

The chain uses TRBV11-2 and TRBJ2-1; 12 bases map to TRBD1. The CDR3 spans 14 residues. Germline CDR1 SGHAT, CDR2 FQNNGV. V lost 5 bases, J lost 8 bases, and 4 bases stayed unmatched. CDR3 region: CASSNRDRGHEQFF. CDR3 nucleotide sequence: TGTGCCAGCAGCAACAGGGACAGGGGGCATGAGCAGTTCTTC.

The CDR3 coding sequence is TGTGCCATCACCCCGGGACAGGGTACTTACGAGCAGTACTTC. It translates to CAITPGQGTYEQYF. This chain connects TRBV10-3 to TRBJ2-7; 9 nucleotides match TRBD1. The CDR3 sequence is 14 residues long. With 7 bases clipped from V and 4 bases from J, the junction kept 8 bases outside the gene matches. Germline CDR1 is ENHRY and CDR2 is SYGVKD.

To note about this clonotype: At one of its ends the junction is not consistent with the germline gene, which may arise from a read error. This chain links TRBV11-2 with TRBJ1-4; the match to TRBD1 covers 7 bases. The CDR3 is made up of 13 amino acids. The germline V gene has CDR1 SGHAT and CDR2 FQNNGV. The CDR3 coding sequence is TGTGCCAGCAGCCCGGACAGGAATGAAGAACTGTTTTTT. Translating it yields CASSPDRNEELFF.

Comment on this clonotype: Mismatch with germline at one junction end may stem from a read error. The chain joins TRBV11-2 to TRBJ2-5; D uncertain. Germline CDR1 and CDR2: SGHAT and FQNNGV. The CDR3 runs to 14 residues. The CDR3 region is CASSSGRVQETEYF. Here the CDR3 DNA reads TGTGCCAGCAGCTCCGGACGGGTCCAAGAGACCGAGTACTTC.

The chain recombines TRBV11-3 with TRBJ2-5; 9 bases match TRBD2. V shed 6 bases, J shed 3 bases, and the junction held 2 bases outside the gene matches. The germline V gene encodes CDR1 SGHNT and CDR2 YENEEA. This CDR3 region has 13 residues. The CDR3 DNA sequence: TGTGCCAGCAGGGCTAGCGGGGAAGAGACCCAGTACTTC. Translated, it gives CASRASGEETQYF.

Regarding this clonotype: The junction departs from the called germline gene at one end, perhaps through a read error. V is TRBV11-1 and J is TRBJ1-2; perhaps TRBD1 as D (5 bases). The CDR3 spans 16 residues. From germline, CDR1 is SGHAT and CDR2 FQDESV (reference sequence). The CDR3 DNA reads TGTGTCAGCAGGGATCTCAGGCAGGCGAACGACTATGGCTACACCTTC. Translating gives CVSRDLRQANDYGYTF.

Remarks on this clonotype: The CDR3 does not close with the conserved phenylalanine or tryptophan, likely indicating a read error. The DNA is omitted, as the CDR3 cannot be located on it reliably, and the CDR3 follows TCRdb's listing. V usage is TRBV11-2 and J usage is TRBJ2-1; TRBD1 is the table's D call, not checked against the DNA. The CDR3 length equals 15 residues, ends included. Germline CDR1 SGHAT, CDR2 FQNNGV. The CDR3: CASSLELERGNEQFL.

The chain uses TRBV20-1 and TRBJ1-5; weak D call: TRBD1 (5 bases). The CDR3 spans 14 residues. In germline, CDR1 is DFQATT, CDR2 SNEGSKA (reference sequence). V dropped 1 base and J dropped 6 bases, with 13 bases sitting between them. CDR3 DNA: TGCAGTGCTAGAGGAATGGGGCGGGTTCAGCCCCAGCATTTT. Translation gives CSARGMGRVQPQHF.

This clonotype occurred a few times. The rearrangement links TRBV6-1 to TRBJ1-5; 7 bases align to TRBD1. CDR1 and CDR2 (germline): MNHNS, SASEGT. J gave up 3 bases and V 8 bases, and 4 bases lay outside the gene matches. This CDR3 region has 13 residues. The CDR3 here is CASRQGLNQPQHF. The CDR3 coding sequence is TGTGCCAGCCGACAGGGTCTCAATCAGCCCCAGCATTTT.

The CDR3 sequence: CASSFGVTGELFF. DNA of the CDR3: TGTGCCAGCAGTTTTGGGGTCACCGGGGAGCTGTTTTTT. This rearrangement joins TRBV12-3 or TRBV12-4 to TRBJ2-2, with no clear D. Trimming took 3 bases from V and 4 from J, leaving 6 bases between them. The CDR3 extends over 13 amino acids.

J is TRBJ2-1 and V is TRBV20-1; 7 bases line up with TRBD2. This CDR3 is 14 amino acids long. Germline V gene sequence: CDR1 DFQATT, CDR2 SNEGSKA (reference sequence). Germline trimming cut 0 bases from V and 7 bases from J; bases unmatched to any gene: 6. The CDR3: CSARDAGVGNEQFF. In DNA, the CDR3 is TGCAGTGCTAGAGATGCGGGAGTTGGGAATGAGCAGTTCTTC.

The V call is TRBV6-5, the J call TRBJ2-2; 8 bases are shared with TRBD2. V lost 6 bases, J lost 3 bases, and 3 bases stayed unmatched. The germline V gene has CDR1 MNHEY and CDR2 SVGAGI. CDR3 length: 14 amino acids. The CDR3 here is CASRLAEHTGELFF. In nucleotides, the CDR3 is TGTGCCAGCAGACTAGCGGAGCACACCGGGGAGCTGTTTTTT.

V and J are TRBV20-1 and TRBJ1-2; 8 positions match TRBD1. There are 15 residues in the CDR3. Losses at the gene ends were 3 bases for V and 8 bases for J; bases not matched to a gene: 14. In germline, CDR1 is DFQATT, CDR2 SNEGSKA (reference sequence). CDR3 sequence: CSARGNQQGAGGYTF. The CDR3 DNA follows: TGCAGTGCTAGGGGTAACCAGCAGGGGGCTGGCGGCTACACCTTC.

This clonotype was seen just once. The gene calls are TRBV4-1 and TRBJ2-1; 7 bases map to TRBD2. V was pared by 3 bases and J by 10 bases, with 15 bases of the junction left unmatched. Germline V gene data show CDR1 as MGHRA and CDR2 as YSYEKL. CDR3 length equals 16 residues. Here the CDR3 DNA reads TGCGCCAGCAGCCAGGACAAACTCGTTGGGGGAGGGGAGCAGTTCTTC. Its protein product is CASSQDKLVGGGEQFF.

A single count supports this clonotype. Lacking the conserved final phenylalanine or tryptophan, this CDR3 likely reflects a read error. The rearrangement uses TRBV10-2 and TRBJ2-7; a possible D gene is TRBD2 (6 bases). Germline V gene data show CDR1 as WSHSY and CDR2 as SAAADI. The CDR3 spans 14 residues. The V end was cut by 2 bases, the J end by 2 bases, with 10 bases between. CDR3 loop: CASSERRDPYEQYL. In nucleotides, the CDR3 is TGCGCCAGCAGTGAGCGGCGGGACCCCTACGAGCAGTACTTA.

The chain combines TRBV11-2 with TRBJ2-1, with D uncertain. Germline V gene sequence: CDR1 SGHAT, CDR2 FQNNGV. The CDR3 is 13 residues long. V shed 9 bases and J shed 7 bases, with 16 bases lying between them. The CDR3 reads CASSLDRVNEQFF. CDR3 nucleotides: TGTGCCAGTAGCCTAGATAGGGTAAATGAGCAGTTCTTC.

CDR3 protein: CSVKRPGGETTGELFF. In DNA, the CDR3 is TGCAGCGTCAAGCGTCCGGGGGGCGAGACAACCGGGGAGCTGTTTTTT. This rearrangement joins TRBV29-1 to TRBJ2-2, with D perhaps matching TRBD2 (7 bases). Trimming removed 6 bases from V and 5 bases from J, with 22 bases in between. The V gene's germline CDR1 is SQVTM and CDR2 ANQGSEA. This CDR3 has 16 amino acids.

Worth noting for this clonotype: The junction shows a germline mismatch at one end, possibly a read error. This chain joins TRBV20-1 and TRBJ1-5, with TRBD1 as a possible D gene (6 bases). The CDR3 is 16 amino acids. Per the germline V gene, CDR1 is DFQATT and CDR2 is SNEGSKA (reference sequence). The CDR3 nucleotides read TGCAGTGCTAGAGATCGATTGGGGGGCGCGTACCAGCCCCAGCTTTTT. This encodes CSARDRLGGAYQPQLF.

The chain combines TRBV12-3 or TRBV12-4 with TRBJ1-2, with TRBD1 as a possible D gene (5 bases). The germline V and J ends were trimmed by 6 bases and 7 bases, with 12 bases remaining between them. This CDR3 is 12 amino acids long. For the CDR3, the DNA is TGTGCCAGCAGGGAGGACGGGGCTGGCTACACCTTC. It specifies CASREDGAGYTF.

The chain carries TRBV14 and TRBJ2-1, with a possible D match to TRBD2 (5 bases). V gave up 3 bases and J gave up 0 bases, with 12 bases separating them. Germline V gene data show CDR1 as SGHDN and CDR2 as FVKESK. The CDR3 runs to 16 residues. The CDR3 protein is CASSQFVGSSYNEQFF. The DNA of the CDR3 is TGTGCCAGCAGCCAGTTTGTGGGGAGCTCCTACAATGAGCAGTTCTTC.

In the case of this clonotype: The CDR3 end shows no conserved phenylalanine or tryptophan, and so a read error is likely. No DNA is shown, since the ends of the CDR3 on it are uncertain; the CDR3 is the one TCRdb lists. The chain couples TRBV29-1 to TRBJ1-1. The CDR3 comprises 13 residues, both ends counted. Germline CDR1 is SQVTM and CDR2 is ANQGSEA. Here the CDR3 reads CSVEHSSNTESFL.

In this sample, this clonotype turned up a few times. CDR3 sequence: CASSKQGANGYTF. Written as DNA, the CDR3 is TGTGCCAGCAGTAAACAGGGGGCTAATGGCTACACCTTC. This chain links TRBV6-5 with TRBJ1-2; 9 nucleotides match TRBD1. V lost 5 bases to trimming and J lost 6 bases; unmatched junction nucleotides: 4. The CDR3 is 13 residues long. The germline CDR1 and CDR2 sequences are MNHEY and SVGAGI.

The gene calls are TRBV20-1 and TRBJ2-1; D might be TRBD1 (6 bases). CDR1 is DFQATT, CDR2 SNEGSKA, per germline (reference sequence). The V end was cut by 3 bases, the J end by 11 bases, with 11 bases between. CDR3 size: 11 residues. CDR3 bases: TGCAGTGCTAGGCGGACAGAGAAGCAGTTCTTC. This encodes CSARRTEKQFF.

The CDR3 reads CISRDPDTGIRKAKNIQYF. The CDR3 DNA reads as TGCATTTCTAGAGACCCGGACACGGGGATTCGGAAAGCCAAAAACATTCAGTACTTC. This chain connects TRBV20-1 to TRBJ2-4; D possibly matches TRBD1 or TRBD2 (5 bases each). The CDR3 length is 19 residues. The germline V gene has CDR1 DFQATT and CDR2 SNEGSKA (reference sequence).

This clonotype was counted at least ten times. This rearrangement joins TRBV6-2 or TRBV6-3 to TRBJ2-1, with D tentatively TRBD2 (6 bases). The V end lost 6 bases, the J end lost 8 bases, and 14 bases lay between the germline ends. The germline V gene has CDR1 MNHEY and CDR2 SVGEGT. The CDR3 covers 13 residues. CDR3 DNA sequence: TGTGCCAGCAGGGGACTGGGAAAGGATGAGCAGTTCTTC. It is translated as CASRGLGKDEQFF.

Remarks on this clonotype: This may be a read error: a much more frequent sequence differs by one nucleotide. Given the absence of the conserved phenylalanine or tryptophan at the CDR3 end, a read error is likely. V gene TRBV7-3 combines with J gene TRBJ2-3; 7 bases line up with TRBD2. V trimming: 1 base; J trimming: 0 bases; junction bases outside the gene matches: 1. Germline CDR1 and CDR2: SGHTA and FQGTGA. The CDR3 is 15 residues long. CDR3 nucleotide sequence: TGTGCCAGCAGCTTAAGGGGGGGTAGCACAGATACGCAGTATTTG. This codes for CASSLRGGSTDTQYL.